Presented here are 18 T cell receptor beta chains from one specimen sequenced in a study of PD-L1 blockade in urothelial cancer. Using immunoSEQ multiplex PCR, the repertoire was profiled, and TCRdb retains in-frame clones only, with some absent. Of more than 20,000 clones listed, around nine tenths are singletons. The source was PBMCs, collected around atezolizumab (anti-PD-L1) treatment. The receptors derive from a man in his forties or fifties with urothelial cancer.

The rearrangement uses TRBV6-6 and TRBJ2-7; D is unresolved. The V gene's germline CDR1 is MNHNY and CDR2 SVGAGI (reference sequence). The CDR3 is 16 amino acids. The ends were cut back, 0 bases at V and 3 bases at J, with 15 bases in the middle. The CDR3, as DNA: TGTGCCAGCAGTTACTCTGCGGCCTCGTTGGACTACGAGCAGTACTTC. Translation: CASSYSAASLDYEQYF.

This clone showed up just once. The CDR3 bases are TGTGCCAGCAGCTTAGTAACAGGGCACACTGAAGCTTTCTTT. This gives the protein CASSLVTGHTEAFF. V is TRBV7-9 and J is TRBJ1-1; D possibly corresponds to TRBD1 (6 bases). This CDR3 is 14 amino acids long. CDR1 and CDR2 from the germline V gene are SEHNR and FQNEAQ (reference sequence). V lost 1 base to trimming and J lost 3 bases, with 9 bases between them.

The rearrangement links TRBV27 to TRBJ2-2; TRBD1 aligns across 7 bases. Germline lookup yields CDR1 MNHEY and CDR2 SMNVEV (reference sequence). Trimming took 5 bases from V and 5 from J; bases not matched to a gene: 11. This CDR3 has 16 amino acids. Here the CDR3 DNA reads TGTGCCAGCAGTACCTTCCGGGACAGCCTTACCGGGGAGCTGTTTTTT. Amino acids: CASSTFRDSLTGELFF.

The CDR3 protein is CASSGQQTISYNEQFF. DNA of the CDR3: TGTGCCAGCAGTGGTCAACAGACTATCTCCTACAATGAGCAGTTCTTC. This chain joins TRBV2 and TRBJ2-1; TRBD2 might be the D (5 bases). The V end was cut by 4 bases, the J end by 0 bases, with 13 bases between. The CDR3 is made up of 16 amino acids. The germline V gene encodes CDR1 SNHLY and CDR2 FYNNEI.

J is TRBJ2-7 and V is TRBV5-1, with TRBD2 matching 14 bases. CDR1 and CDR2 from the germline V gene are SGHRS and YFSETQ. Germline trimming cut 0 bases from V and 3 bases from J; bases unmatched to any gene: 2. This CDR3 is 16 amino acids long. The CDR3 here is CASSLVGTSGSYEQYF. The CDR3 coding sequence is TGCGCCAGCAGCTTGGTTGGGACTAGCGGGAGCTACGAGCAGTACTTC.

The chain couples TRBV7-9 to TRBJ2-1; 11 nucleotides line up with TRBD2. The CDR3 sequence is 18 residues long. V lost 4 bases to trimming and J lost 8 bases; unmatched junction nucleotides: 16. CDR1 and CDR2 from the germline V gene are SEHNR and FQNEAQ (reference sequence). CDR3 sequence: CASSSAPGLAEHRDEQFF. DNA of the CDR3: TGTGCCAGCAGCTCCGCCCCGGGACTAGCGGAGCATAGGGATGAGCAGTTCTTC.

V and J are TRBV27 and TRBJ2-2; 11 positions agree with TRBD2. J lost 7 bases, V lost 5 bases, and 12 bases had no gene match. The CDR3 totals 17 residues. CDR1 and CDR2 (germline): MNHEY, SMNVEV (reference sequence). The CDR3 nucleotides are TGTGCCAGCAGTATGCTAGCGGGAGGTACCAGAAGCGGGGAGCTGTTTTTT. Residues: CASSMLAGGTRSGELFF.

This chain connects TRBV28 to TRBJ2-7; the match to TRBD2 covers 9 bases. The V gene's germline CDR1 is MDHEN and CDR2 SYDVKM. The CDR3 covers 17 residues. Germline trimming cut 3 bases from V and 4 bases from J; bases unmatched to any gene: 13. CDR3 DNA: TGTGCCAGCAGTTTGACCTATAGCGGGAGTAAGGGTTACGAGCAGTACTTC. Protein product: CASSLTYSGSKGYEQYF.

The chain employs TRBV10-3 and TRBJ2-2, with 10 positions matching TRBD1. CDR1 and CDR2 (germline): ENHRY, SYGVKD. The CDR3 contains 15 residues. V shed 5 bases, J shed 6 bases, and the junction held 6 bases outside the gene matches. Here the CDR3 DNA reads TGTGCCATCAGTAAGGGACAGGGGTTTGCCGGGGAGCTGTTTTTT. This codes for CAISKGQGFAGELFF.

The CDR3 DNA is TGTGCCAGCAGTTCAGGATATGGCTACACCTTC. Encoded protein: CASSSGYGYTF. V usage is TRBV28 and J usage is TRBJ1-2; no clear D. The V end lost 4 bases, the J end lost 5 bases, and 5 bases lay between the germline ends. Germline loops: CDR1 MDHEN, CDR2 SYDVKM. This CDR3 spans 11 amino acids.

The chain recombines TRBV4-3 with TRBJ1-5; D unclear. Trimming removed 4 bases at V and 7 bases at J, with 11 bases between. The germline gives CDR1 LGHNA, CDR2 YSLEER. The CDR3 length is 13 residues. CDR3 region: CASSPARVQPQHF. CDR3 in DNA: TGCGCCAGCAGCCCGGCGAGGGTACAGCCCCAGCATTTT.

This rearrangement joins TRBV6-1 to TRBJ1-5; D may be TRBD1 (5 bases). Between the trimmed V and J ends, which lost 2 bases and 9 bases, there was a span of 11 bases. Germline CDR1 and CDR2: MNHNS and SASEGT. CDR3 length: 13 residues. The CDR3 is CASSEWVRGPQHF. CDR3 bases: TGTGCCAGCAGTGAATGGGTAAGGGGGCCCCAGCATTTT.

The V and J genes are TRBV7-2 and TRBJ2-5; TRBD2 matches at 9 bases. The CDR3 runs to 14 residues. Germline V gene lookup returns CDR1 SGHTA and CDR2 FQGNSA. After removal of 5 bases from V and 5 bases from J, the junction contained 6 bases not matched to a gene. In nucleotides, the CDR3 is TGTGCCAGCAGCCTGACTAGCGGAGGGGAGACCCAGTACTTC. This codes for CASSLTSGGETQYF.

The chain recombines TRBV19 with TRBJ2-5; no clear D. The V gene's germline CDR1 is LNHDA and CDR2 SQIVND (reference sequence). V was cut by 3 bases and J by 6 bases, with 11 bases left in between. CDR3 size: 13 residues. CDR3 amino acids: CASSIPGGKTQYF. The CDR3 DNA reads TGTGCCAGTAGTATCCCTGGCGGAAAGACCCAGTACTTC.

This clone appeared once. The rearrangement links TRBV28 to TRBJ2-1; 8 nucleotides line up with TRBD1. The CDR3 totals 12 residues. V shed 6 bases and J 8 bases; nucleotides not matched to a gene: 3. Germline values: CDR1 MDHEN, CDR2 SYDVKM. The CDR3 is CASSQQGDEQFF. CDR3 bases: TGTGCCAGCAGCCAACAGGGGGATGAGCAGTTCTTC.

The rearrangement joins TRBV10-2 to TRBJ2-1; possibly TRBD2 for D (6 bases). V lost 4 bases and J lost 6, with 10 bases in between. The CDR3 has 13 residues. The germline V gene encodes CDR1 WSHSY and CDR2 SAAADI. CDR3 nucleotide sequence: TGCGCCAGCAGTGGTGGGGGGTCCAATGAGCAGTTCTTC. This gives the protein CASSGGGSNEQFF.

This clone was seen once. The chain has TRBV19 and TRBJ2-2; D gene uncertain. Trimming pared 7 bases from V and 0 bases from J, leaving 9 bases between. The CDR3 is 14 residues long. Germline loops: CDR1 LNHDA, CDR2 SQIVND (reference sequence). Written as DNA, the CDR3 is TGTGCCAGTACCCTATTCTCGAACACCGGGGAGCTGTTTTTT. Its translation is CASTLFSNTGELFF.

The rearrangement uses TRBV27 and TRBJ1-5; 8 bases are shared with TRBD1. Per the germline V gene, CDR1 is MNHEY and CDR2 is SMNVEV (reference sequence). The CDR3 has 15 residues. J was trimmed by 0 bases and V by 5 bases; bases with no gene match: 3. This chain's CDR3 is CASSLGQGSNQPQHF. CDR3 DNA: TGTGCCAGCAGTCTCGGACAGGGTAGCAATCAGCCCCAGCATTTT.